Presented here are 20 T cell receptor beta chains from one specimen sequenced in a study of identical twins. TCRdb re-called the 5' RACE reads with MiXCR, one entry per CDR3 protein. This repertoire shows about 900,000 distinct CDR3 sequences, approximately 13% found once; its top ten account for roughly 1.5%. The data also belong to a second study, concerning yellow fever vaccine responses in identical twins.

The specimen was PBMCs. These receptors originate from a woman aged 18-35 years in good health.

There are many counts of this clonotype. The chain is built from TRBV3-1 and TRBJ1-1; D gene unclear. Germline values: CDR1 LGHDT, CDR2 YNNKEL (reference sequence). The CDR3 sequence is 14 residues long. With 3 bases removed from V and 0 bases from J, the gap between germline ends came to 8 bases. CDR3 protein: CASSQSILNTEAFF. CDR3 DNA sequence: TGTGCCAGCAGCCAGAGCATATTGAACACTGAAGCTTTCTTT.

This clonotype has ten or more counts. The CDR3 loop is CASSSQGRISGNTIYF. For the CDR3, the DNA is TGTGCCAGCAGTTCCCAAGGACGGATTTCTGGAAACACCATATATTTT. The chain joins TRBV12-3 or TRBV12-4 to TRBJ1-3; D is unresolved. The V gene lost 4 bases and the J gene lost 1 base, with 14 bases spanning the gap. The CDR3 length is 16 residues.

The chain combines TRBV29-1 with TRBJ2-1, with unresolved D. Germline CDR1 is SQVTM and CDR2 is ANQGSEA. This CDR3 has 11 amino acids. Deletions cut 4 bases from V and 10 bases from J, with 11 bases between. The CDR3 loop is CSVVMVGEQFF. In DNA, the CDR3 is TGCAGCGTTGTAATGGTGGGGGAGCAGTTCTTC.

This clonotype was found a few times. The rearrangement uses TRBV27 and TRBJ2-4; D is possibly TRBD1 (5 bases). V was shortened by 5 bases and J by 0 bases, with 20 bases between the two germline ends. Looked up from germline, CDR1 is MNHEY and CDR2 is SMNVEV (reference sequence). This CDR3 region has 18 residues. CDR3 bases: TGTGCCAGCAGTCCTCGACAGAACTACCATATAGCCAAAAACATTCAGTACTTC. Translation: CASSPRQNYHIAKNIQYF.

At least ten counts were recorded for this clonotype. The rearrangement uses TRBV4-2 and TRBJ1-2, with TRBD1 as a possible D gene (5 bases). Germline values: CDR1 LGHNA, CDR2 YNFKEQ. V gave up 0 bases and J gave up 4 bases, with 9 bases separating them. There are 14 residues in the CDR3. CDR3 nucleotides: TGTGCCAGCAGCCAAGATGCGGGGACCTATGGCTACACCTTC. Residues: CASSQDAGTYGYTF.

This clonotype was detected ten times or more. This chain links TRBV2 with TRBJ1-3; the D gene is possibly TRBD1 (5 bases). The CDR3 has 13 residues. Germline assignment: CDR1 SNHLY and CDR2 FYNNEI. The ends were cut back, 5 bases at V and 2 bases at J, with 7 bases in the middle. Here the CDR3 reads CASSTTAGNTIYF. The CDR3, as DNA: TGTGCCAGCAGTACGACAGCTGGAAACACCATATATTTT.

This clonotype occurred a few times. The chain has TRBV5-4 and TRBJ1-1; D possibly corresponds to TRBD1 (5 bases). V lost 4 bases and J lost 2, with 12 bases in between. The CDR3 is made up of 14 amino acids. The V gene's germline CDR1 is SGHNT and CDR2 YYREEE (reference sequence). In DNA, the CDR3 is TGTGCCAGCAGCGGGGACTTGTTTAACACTGAAGCTTTCTTT. Its translation is CASSGDLFNTEAFF.

A few counts support this clonotype. V is TRBV11-1 and J is TRBJ2-3; 8 bases agree with TRBD1. This CDR3 is built from 19 residues. Germline values: CDR1 SGHAT, CDR2 FQDESV (reference sequence). V dropped 7 bases and J dropped 1; count of bases not matched to a gene: 19. CDR3 sequence reads: CASIELYGQGDPGTDTQYF. The CDR3 DNA reads as TGTGCCAGCATCGAACTATACGGACAGGGAGACCCTGGCACAGATACGCAGTATTTT.

This chain uses TRBV7-3 with TRBJ2-3; 8 bases match TRBD2. CDR3 length: 15 residues. CDR1 is SGHTA, CDR2 FQGTGA, per germline. V was clipped by 6 bases and J by 4 bases; unmatched bases: 9. CDR3: CASSIGGREADTQYF. CDR3 in DNA: TGTGCCAGCAGTATAGGGGGGCGGGAGGCAGATACGCAGTATTTT.

The chain combines TRBV7-3 with TRBJ2-2; 9 positions match TRBD2. Trimming cost V 1 base and J 5 bases; bases outside gene matches: 11. In germline, CDR1 is SGHTA, CDR2 FQGTGA. The CDR3 loop spans 18 amino acids. The CDR3 nucleotides are TGTGCCAGCAGCTTAAGCCACCTGGGACTAGCAGCTACCGGGGAGCTGTTTTTT. This codes for CASSLSHLGLAATGELFF.

In regard to this clonotype: The junction differs from germline at one of its ends, possibly a read error. V is TRBV28 and J is TRBJ2-6; D gene unclear. The germline gives CDR1 MDHEN, CDR2 SYDVKM. The CDR3 runs to 17 residues. The CDR3 nucleotides are TGTGCCAACAGTTTAGGCCCCCGGTCCTCTGGGGCCAACGTCCTGACTTTC. This sequence encodes CANSLGPRSSGANVLTF.

The chain uses TRBV12-3 or TRBV12-4 and TRBJ2-7; 9 nucleotides line up with TRBD2. This CDR3 spans 14 amino acids. Trimming took 6 bases from V and 4 from J; bases not matched to a gene: 7. The DNA of the CDR3 is TGTGCCAGCAGAAATAGCGGGAGTCGGTACGAGCAGTACTTC. Amino acids: CASRNSGSRYEQYF.

The rearrangement uses TRBV7-2 and TRBJ2-7, with D perhaps matching TRBD1 (6 bases). This CDR3 spans 15 amino acids. V was shortened by 8 bases and J by 2 bases, with 19 bases between the two germline ends. CDR1 SGHTA and CDR2 FQGNSA come from the germline V gene. The CDR3 loop reads CASGTRGFSTYEQYV. CDR3 in DNA: TGTGCCAGCGGTACCAGGGGCTTTTCTACCTACGAGCAGTACGTC.

V is TRBV11-2 and J is TRBJ2-2; the match to TRBD2 covers 8 bases. V lost 10 bases to trimming and J lost 5 bases; unmatched junction nucleotides: 15. The CDR3 is 16 residues long. Germline CDR1 and CDR2: SGHAT and FQNNGV. The CDR3 sequence is CAIRVAGGIWTGELFF. The DNA of the CDR3 is TGTGCCATAAGGGTGGCGGGGGGAATATGGACCGGGGAGCTGTTTTTT.

The chain recombines TRBV9 with TRBJ2-1; 7 bases are shared with TRBD1. V gave up 0 bases and J gave up 11 bases; unmatched junction bases: 14. Germline values: CDR1 SGDLS, CDR2 YYNGEE. The CDR3 has 16 residues. The CDR3 loop reads CASSVEEGAFTNQQFF. In DNA form, the CDR3 reads TGTGCCAGCAGCGTAGAAGAGGGGGCGTTCACCAACCAGCAGTTCTTC.

This clonotype was recorded a few times. V and J are TRBV4-1 and TRBJ2-2; 10 nucleotides line up with TRBD2. V was clipped by 4 bases and J by 7 bases; unmatched bases: 12. The CDR3 extends over 17 amino acids. Germline V gene data show CDR1 as MGHRA and CDR2 as YSYEKL. The CDR3 spells CASSPSGSRPTLGELFF. The CDR3 coding sequence is TGCGCCAGCAGCCCTAGCGGGAGCCGCCCTACACTCGGGGAGCTGTTTTTT.

This clonotype was found a few times. The chain carries TRBV6-1 and TRBJ2-3; 9 bases match TRBD2. The CDR3 has 14 residues. The junction had 4 bases not matched to a gene; V was cut back by 5 bases and J by 4 bases. Germline assignment: CDR1 MNHNS and CDR2 SASEGT. The CDR3, as DNA: TGTGCCAGCAGTCAGCGGGAGGTCCCAGATACGCAGTATTTT. This gives the protein CASSQREVPDTQYF.

This clonotype was detected many times. The chain combines TRBV12-3 or TRBV12-4 with TRBJ1-1, with D unresolved. The V gene lost 7 bases and the J gene lost 3 bases, with 6 bases spanning the gap. The CDR3 is made up of 11 amino acids. The CDR3 nucleotides are TGTGCCAGCAAAGGGTACACTGAAGCTTTCTTT. This sequence encodes CASKGYTEAFF.

V usage is TRBV20-1 and J usage is TRBJ2-1, with D perhaps TRBD1 or TRBD2 (5 bases each). This CDR3 region has 13 residues. CDR1 and CDR2 (germline): DFQATT, SNEGSKA (reference sequence). V lost 3 bases and J 9 bases, leaving 15 bases between the germline ends. The chain's CDR3 is CSARGNSGGEQFF. In DNA, the CDR3 is TGCAGTGCTAGGGGAAACAGTGGGGGTGAGCAGTTCTTC.

This clonotype was seen repeatedly, ten times or more. V is TRBV12-3 or TRBV12-4 and J is TRBJ2-2; 9 bases line up with TRBD2. The CDR3 is made up of 15 amino acids. Trimming removed 0 bases from V and 8 bases from J; junction bases left unmatched: 4. The DNA of the CDR3 is TGTGCCAGCAGTTTAGCATTAGCGGGAGCTGGGGAGCTGTTTTTT. Its protein product is CASSLALAGAGELFF.